The rows below give T cell receptor beta chains drawn from one sample of a study of shared T cell receptors in the human thymus. The table came from immunoSEQ multiplex PCR; TCRdb's copy has only in-frame clones and leaves some out. The sample holds hundreds of thousands of clones, around 87% seen once. Separately, the same data were catalogued under a study of human thymus T cells.

The sequenced sample was thymocytes. Every receptor here comes from a boy in the first two years of life with a congenital heart defect. Both conserved end residues are part of each CDR3. The D gene is left open where the match is weak. A row's size may be missing; if present it is once, few, many or a size class.

j_call: TRBJ2-1; v_call: TRBV4-1; d_call: TRBD2; clone_size: -; cdr3_nt: TGCGCCAGCAGCCAAACGGGACTAGCGGGGATCTACAATGAGCAGTTCTTC; cdr3_aa: CASSQTGLAGIYNEQFF
j_call: TRBJ2-7; v_call: TRBV13; d_call: TRBD1; clone_size: -; cdr3_nt: TGTGCCAGCAGCGGAAAAGATCACAGACAGGGTCGCCACGAGCAGTACTTC; cdr3_aa: CASSGKDHRQGRHEQYF
j_call: TRBJ2-7; v_call: TRBV2; d_call: -; clone_size: -; cdr3_nt: TGTGCCAGCAGATCCCCCAGAGAGGGACAAACTTACTACGAGCAGTACTTC; cdr3_aa: CASRSPREGQTYYEQYF
j_call: TRBJ1-5; v_call: TRBV5-5; d_call: -; clone_size: -; cdr3_nt: TGTGCCAGCAGCTTGGATTTCGATCAGCCCCAGCATTTT; cdr3_aa: CASSLDFDQPQHF
j_call: TRBJ2-1; v_call: TRBV29-1; d_call: TRBD2; clone_size: -; cdr3_nt: TGCAGCGTTGTAGCGGGAGCGATATACAATGAGCAGTTCTTC; cdr3_aa: CSVVAGAIYNEQFF
j_call: TRBJ2-7; v_call: TRBV7-9; d_call: -; clone_size: once; cdr3_nt: TGTGCCAGCAGCTTAGTAATTTCCTCCGAGCAGTACTTC; cdr3_aa: CASSLVISSEQYF
j_call: TRBJ1-5; v_call: TRBV5-1; d_call: TRBD1; clone_size: once; cdr3_nt: TGCGCCAGCAGCTTGGGACAGGGGCCTAATCAGCCCCAGCATTTT; cdr3_aa: CASSLGQGPNQPQHF
j_call: TRBJ2-3; v_call: TRBV18; d_call: -; clone_size: -; cdr3_nt: TGTGCCAGCTCACCACCGCGGGGGCTCAGCACAGATACGCAGTATTTT; cdr3_aa: CASSPPRGLSTDTQYF
j_call: TRBJ2-2; v_call: TRBV4-1; d_call: TRBD2; clone_size: -; cdr3_nt: TGCGCCAGCAGCCAATTTCCGGGAGGGGAGGCCGGGGAGCTGTTTTTT; cdr3_aa: CASSQFPGGEAGELFF
j_call: TRBJ2-7; v_call: TRBV27; d_call: TRBD1; clone_size: -; cdr3_nt: TGTGCCAGCAGTTTGAGGACAGGGGGGTACGAGCAGTACTTC; cdr3_aa: CASSLRTGGYEQYF
j_call: TRBJ2-5; v_call: TRBV5-1; d_call: -; clone_size: -; cdr3_nt: TGCGCCAGCAGCCCCGGACACGAAGAGACCCAGTACTTC; cdr3_aa: CASSPGHEETQYF
j_call: TRBJ1-5; v_call: TRBV28; d_call: -; clone_size: -; cdr3_nt: TGTGCCAGCAGTACGCGGGGACCGGGGTTGGGATATAGCAATCAGCCCCAGCATTTT; cdr3_aa: CASSTRGPGLGYSNQPQHF
j_call: TRBJ2-1; v_call: TRBV19; d_call: -; clone_size: few; cdr3_nt: TGTGCCAGTAGTGCCCCCCTACGGGAGCAGTTCTTC; cdr3_aa: CASSAPLREQFF
j_call: TRBJ2-7; v_call: TRBV6-1; d_call: TRBD1; clone_size: -; cdr3_nt: TGTGCCAGCAGCGGGACAGGGGGCGAGCAGTACTTC; cdr3_aa: CASSGTGGEQYF
j_call: TRBJ1-1; v_call: TRBV2; d_call: -; clone_size: -; cdr3_nt: TGTGCCAGCATCGGAGGCAGAAACACTGAAGCTTTCTTT; cdr3_aa: CASIGGRNTEAFF
j_call: TRBJ2-1; v_call: TRBV15; d_call: -; clone_size: -; cdr3_nt: TGTGCCACCAGCAGAGATAGGAGGACCGAGCAGTTCTTC; cdr3_aa: CATSRDRRTEQFF
j_call: TRBJ1-2; v_call: TRBV6-5; d_call: TRBD1; clone_size: -; cdr3_nt: TGTGCCAGCTCCCGGGGACAGGGGCAATACTATGGCTACACCTTC; cdr3_aa: CASSRGQGQYYGYTF
j_call: TRBJ1-3; v_call: TRBV29-1; d_call: TRBD1; clone_size: -; cdr3_nt: TGCAGCGCATCCGGGACAGCGAGCTCTGGAAACACCATATATTTT; cdr3_aa: CSASGTASSGNTIYF
j_call: TRBJ2-3; v_call: TRBV5-6; d_call: -; clone_size: -; cdr3_nt: TGTGCCAGCAGCCTTGAAAGGGACTTCACAGATACGCAGTATTTT; cdr3_aa: CASSLERDFTDTQYF
j_call: TRBJ2-1; v_call: TRBV27; d_call: -; clone_size: -; cdr3_nt: TGTGCCAATTGGGTAAGCGGTCCTTACAATGAGCAGTTCTTC; cdr3_aa: CANWVSGPYNEQFF
j_call: TRBJ2-1; v_call: TRBV4-3; d_call: TRBD2; clone_size: -; cdr3_nt: TGCGCCAGCAGCCACCTCCTGACTAGCGGGAGATCCCAAAATGAGCAGTTCTTC; cdr3_aa: CASSHLLTSGRSQNEQFF
j_call: TRBJ1-5; v_call: TRBV7-2; d_call: -; clone_size: -; cdr3_nt: TGTGCCAGCAGCCACTCAGAGACATCTAGCAATCAGCCCCAGCATTTT; cdr3_aa: CASSHSETSSNQPQHF
j_call: TRBJ2-1; v_call: TRBV14; d_call: -; clone_size: -; cdr3_nt: TGTGCCAGCAGCCAAGTCGGGGCCTACAATGAGCAGTTCTTC; cdr3_aa: CASSQVGAYNEQFF
j_call: TRBJ2-7; v_call: TRBV11-2; d_call: TRBD2; clone_size: -; cdr3_nt: TGTGCCAGCACCTCTCAGCGGGAGCAAAACGAGCAGTACTTC; cdr3_aa: CASTSQREQNEQYF
j_call: TRBJ2-5; v_call: TRBV29-1; d_call: -; clone_size: -; cdr3_nt: TGCAGCGTTGCCGTTGCAACGCTAGCTCGTAGGGAGACCCAGTACTTC; cdr3_aa: CSVAVATLARRETQYF
j_call: TRBJ1-3; v_call: TRBV7-9; d_call: -; clone_size: once; cdr3_nt: TGTGCCAGCAGCTTAGACACGTTCTCTGGAAACACCATATATTTT; cdr3_aa: CASSLDTFSGNTIYF
j_call: TRBJ1-5; v_call: TRBV6-5; d_call: -; clone_size: -; cdr3_nt: TGTGCCAGCAGTTACTCGAGGGGGAATCAGCCCCAGCATTTT; cdr3_aa: CASSYSRGNQPQHF
j_call: TRBJ1-4; v_call: TRBV15; d_call: TRBD1; clone_size: -; cdr3_nt: TGTGCCACCAGCGGAACCCTGACAGGGGGTAAGGAAAAACTGTTTTTT; cdr3_aa: CATSGTLTGGKEKLFF
j_call: TRBJ2-6; v_call: TRBV30; d_call: -; clone_size: -; cdr3_nt: TGTGCCTGGGACAGAGGCGGACAATTTGGGGCCAACGTCCTGACTTTC; cdr3_aa: CAWDRGGQFGANVLTF
j_call: TRBJ2-7; v_call: TRBV28; d_call: -; clone_size: -; cdr3_nt: TGTGCCAGCAGTTTAAATCCCCCGGGACTCCATTTGGAGCAGTACTTC; cdr3_aa: CASSLNPPGLHLEQYF
j_call: TRBJ2-7; v_call: TRBV5-1; d_call: TRBD1; clone_size: -; cdr3_nt: TGCGCCAGCAGCTCTTATTGGGACAGGTTAACCTACGAGCAGTACTTC; cdr3_aa: CASSSYWDRLTYEQYF
j_call: TRBJ2-1; v_call: TRBV30; d_call: TRBD2; clone_size: -; cdr3_nt: TGTGCCTGGAGCGGCCTAGCGGGGGGATACAATGAGCAGTTCTTC; cdr3_aa: CAWSGLAGGYNEQFF
j_call: TRBJ2-5; v_call: TRBV5-1; d_call: -; clone_size: -; cdr3_nt: TGCGCCAGCAGCTTGGCCAGACAGGGAGGACAAGAGACCCAGTACTTC; cdr3_aa: CASSLARQGGQETQYF
j_call: TRBJ2-5; v_call: TRBV2; d_call: -; clone_size: -; cdr3_nt: TGTGCCCTCAAGCACGGGACTCCTGAAGGGGAGACCCAGTACTTC; cdr3_aa: CALKHGTPEGETQYF
j_call: TRBJ2-1; v_call: TRBV27; d_call: -; clone_size: -; cdr3_nt: TGTGCCAGCAGTTCAGTAACGAGGGGGGGCAGCTCCTACAATGAGCAGTTCTTC; cdr3_aa: CASSSVTRGGSSYNEQFF
j_call: TRBJ2-1; v_call: TRBV4-1; d_call: TRBD2; clone_size: -; cdr3_nt: TGCGCCAGCAGCCATAGAAAAGTCGGGGGGTTCTACAATGAGCAGTTCTTC; cdr3_aa: CASSHRKVGGFYNEQFF
j_call: TRBJ2-7; v_call: TRBV30; d_call: -; clone_size: -; cdr3_nt: TGTGCCTGGAGTGTACTTTGGTGGGAGGTCGGCGAGCAGTACTTC; cdr3_aa: CAWSVLWWEVGEQYF
j_call: TRBJ1-4; v_call: TRBV10-3; d_call: -; clone_size: -; cdr3_nt: TGTGCCATCAGTGAGTCGCAGGGAGGAAAACTGTTTTTT; cdr3_aa: CAISESQGGKLFF
j_call: TRBJ2-2; v_call: TRBV6-5; d_call: -; clone_size: -; cdr3_nt: TGTGCCAGCAGTTCCTTCCAAGACACGAACACCGGGGAGCTGTTTTTT; cdr3_aa: CASSSFQDTNTGELFF
j_call: TRBJ2-2; v_call: TRBV6-1; d_call: TRBD1; clone_size: -; cdr3_nt: TGTGCCAGCAGTGGACAGGGAGACTACACCGGGGAGCTGTTTTTT; cdr3_aa: CASSGQGDYTGELFF
j_call: TRBJ2-5; v_call: TRBV14; d_call: -; clone_size: -; cdr3_nt: TGTGCCAGCAGCCCCGAGGGACTGTACCAAGAGACCCAGTACTTC; cdr3_aa: CASSPEGLYQETQYF
j_call: TRBJ2-5; v_call: TRBV5-1; d_call: -; clone_size: -; cdr3_nt: TGCGCCAGCAGCTCTGTCAGGGGATGGAGGCGGACCCAAGAGACCCAGTACTTC; cdr3_aa: CASSSVRGWRRTQETQYF
j_call: TRBJ1-6; v_call: TRBV5-1; d_call: TRBD1; clone_size: -; cdr3_nt: TGCGCCAGCAGCTTGAGGGGGCTTCAAGAAGCACCAAGGGGCAATGGATCACCCCTCCACTTT; cdr3_aa: CASSLRGLQEAPRGNGSPLHF
j_call: TRBJ1-4; v_call: TRBV28; d_call: TRBD1; clone_size: -; cdr3_nt: TGTGCCAGCAGTCCCCCCCCAGGGGGAAGGGATGAAAAACTGTTTTTT; cdr3_aa: CASSPPPGGRDEKLFF
j_call: TRBJ2-7; v_call: TRBV28; d_call: -; clone_size: -; cdr3_nt: TGTGCCAGCAGTCCTAGTTATTACGAGCAGTACTTC; cdr3_aa: CASSPSYYEQYF
j_call: TRBJ1-3; v_call: TRBV10-3; d_call: -; clone_size: -; cdr3_nt: TGTGCCATCAGTGGCACAGGGTCTCCCCCTTTCGGATATTTT; cdr3_aa: CAISGTGSPPFGYF
j_call: TRBJ1-1; v_call: TRBV12-5; d_call: TRBD1; clone_size: once; cdr3_nt: TGTGCTAGTGGTGGACAGGGCGACACTGAAGCTTTCTTT; cdr3_aa: CASGGQGDTEAFF
j_call: TRBJ2-1; v_call: TRBV9; d_call: TRBD2; clone_size: -; cdr3_nt: TGTGCCAGCAGCCCGCGGACTAGCGGGAACAATGAGCAGTTCTTC; cdr3_aa: CASSPRTSGNNEQFF
j_call: TRBJ2-1; v_call: TRBV7-2; d_call: TRBD2; clone_size: -; cdr3_nt: TGTGCCAGCAGCTTAGTTTTCGGGGGGGGTTACAATGAGCAGTTCTTC; cdr3_aa: CASSLVFGGGYNEQFF
j_call: TRBJ1-2; v_call: TRBV6-5; d_call: TRBD1; clone_size: -; cdr3_nt: TGTGCCAGCAGTTACAGGACAGGCCCCTATGGCTACACCTTC; cdr3_aa: CASSYRTGPYGYTF